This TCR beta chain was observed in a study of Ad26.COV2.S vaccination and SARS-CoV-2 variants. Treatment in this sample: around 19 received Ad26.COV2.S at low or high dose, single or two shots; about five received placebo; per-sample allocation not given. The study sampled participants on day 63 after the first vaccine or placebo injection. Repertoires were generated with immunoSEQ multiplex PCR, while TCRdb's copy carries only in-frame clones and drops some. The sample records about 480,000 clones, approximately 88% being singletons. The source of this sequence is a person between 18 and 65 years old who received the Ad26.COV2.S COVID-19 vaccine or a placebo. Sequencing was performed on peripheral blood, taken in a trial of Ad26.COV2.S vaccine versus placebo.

The CDR3 DNA sequence: TGTGCCAGCAGTCCGACCGGGACTCTAGGGGCCTACTTC. Encoded protein: CASSPTGTLGAYF. V gene TRBV12-3 or TRBV12-4 combines with J gene TRBJ2-7, with a tentative D call TRBD2 (6 bases). This CDR3 region has 13 residues. V was trimmed by 5 bases and J by 13 bases, leaving 21 bases between them.